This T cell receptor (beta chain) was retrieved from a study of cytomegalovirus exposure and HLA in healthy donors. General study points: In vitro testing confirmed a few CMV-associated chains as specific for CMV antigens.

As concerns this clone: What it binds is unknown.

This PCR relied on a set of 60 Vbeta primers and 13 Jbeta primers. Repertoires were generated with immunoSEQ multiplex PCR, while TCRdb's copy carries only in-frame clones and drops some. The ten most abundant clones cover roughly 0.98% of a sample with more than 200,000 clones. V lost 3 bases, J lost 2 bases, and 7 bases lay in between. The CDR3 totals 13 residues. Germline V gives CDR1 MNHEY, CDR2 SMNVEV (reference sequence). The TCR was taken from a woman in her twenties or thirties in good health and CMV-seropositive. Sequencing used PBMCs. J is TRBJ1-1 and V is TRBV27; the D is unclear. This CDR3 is CASSFSPNTEAFF. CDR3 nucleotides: TGTGCCAGCAGTTTCTCCCCCAACACTGAAGCTTTCTTT.